The clone carrying this T cell receptor beta chain was found once. The CDR3 is 11 residues long. CDR1 is MNHEY and CDR2 is SVGAGI in the germline V gene. Between the trimmed V and J ends, which lost 7 bases and 8 bases, there was a span of 11 bases. The assay was immunoSEQ multiplex PCR, and TCRdb's table has in-frame clones only and misses some. The sample holds 2,100,000 or so clones, almost 96% seen once. The data were obtained in a study of shared clonotypes between healthy human individuals. The sequenced sample was naive CD4+ T cells sorted from blood. Noted subset: CD45RA+ positively selected. This sequence joins TRBV6-5 and TRBJ1-2, with no clear D. This TCR was sampled from a man younger than 35 in good health. CDR3 sequence: CASTVNDGYTF. Here the CDR3 DNA reads TGTGCCAGCACCGTGAATGACGGCTACACCTTC.